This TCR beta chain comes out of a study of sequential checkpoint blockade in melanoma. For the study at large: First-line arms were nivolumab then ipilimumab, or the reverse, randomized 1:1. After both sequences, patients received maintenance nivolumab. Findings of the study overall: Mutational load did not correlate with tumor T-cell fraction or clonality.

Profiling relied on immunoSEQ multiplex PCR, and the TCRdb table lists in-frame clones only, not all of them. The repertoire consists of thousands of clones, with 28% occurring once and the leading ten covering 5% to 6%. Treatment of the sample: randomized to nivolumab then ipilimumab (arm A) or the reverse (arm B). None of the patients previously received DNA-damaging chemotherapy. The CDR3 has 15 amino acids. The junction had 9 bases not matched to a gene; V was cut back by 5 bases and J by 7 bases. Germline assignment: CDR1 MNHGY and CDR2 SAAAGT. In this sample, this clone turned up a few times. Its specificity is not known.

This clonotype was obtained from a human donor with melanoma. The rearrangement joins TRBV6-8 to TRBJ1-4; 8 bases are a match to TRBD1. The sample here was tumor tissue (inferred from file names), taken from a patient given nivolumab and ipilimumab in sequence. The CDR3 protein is CASSRGQGAGEKLFF. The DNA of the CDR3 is TGTGCCAGCAGTAGAGGACAGGGCGCGGGTGAAAAACTGTTTTTT.